This T cell receptor (beta chain) comes out of a study of cytomegalovirus exposure and HLA in healthy donors. On the study more broadly: HLA-typed donors contributed around 85 million unique TCRs, which were held in an early data release. Study-level points and caveats: In a later analysis, a missense DCLRE1C variant was linked to TCR beta V- and J-gene trimming. Several of the most significant clusters were apparently associated with common viral pathogens in a later analysis. In an earlier analysis, productive rearrangement rates for most beta V segments clustered near 87% or 30%.

This CDR3 is 15 amino acids long. Germline V CDR1 and CDR2: SGHNT, YENEEA. V was clipped by 1 base and J by 2 bases, with 11 bases between them. This clone was seen more than once but under ten times. Its antigen is as yet unknown. The PCR ran on 60 Vbeta and 13 Jbeta primers. Repertoires were generated with immunoSEQ multiplex PCR, while TCRdb's copy carries only in-frame clones and drops some. The sample includes approximately 110,000 clones, nearly 15% of them seen just once. The sequenced material came from PBMCs. The sequence was obtained from a female donor in good health and CMV-seronegative. This chain uses TRBV11-3 with TRBJ2-5, with D uncertain. The CDR3 sequence is CASSLVPGLQETQYF. CDR3 bases: TGTGCCAGCAGCTTAGTGCCAGGCTTACAAGAGACCCAGTACTTC.